One and the same sample provided the 30 T cell receptor beta chains below, sequenced in a study of human T cells and chemical hapten exposure. TCRdb reanalysed the RACE reads using MiXCR and keeps one entry per CDR3 protein. The sample yields 50,000 or so distinct CDR3 sequences, approximately 9.9% seen once. As to time point: patch test 3, about 24 weeks after DPC sensitization. Treatment described: therapeutic diphenylcyclopropenone sensitization with weekly scalp DPC. The sequences come from whole blood, collected in connection with sensitization to the hapten diphenylcyclopropenone (DPC). The receptors here all came from a woman in her forties with alopecia areata. Some clones in this sample may be carry-over from other donors' samples.

This clonotype was detected only a few times. The chain recombines TRBV9 with TRBJ2-5; 7 bases fit TRBD1. There are 15 residues in the CDR3. V was pared by 3 bases and J by 2 bases, with 7 bases of the junction left unmatched. CDR1 and CDR2 (germline): SGDLS, YYNGEE. CDR3 DNA: TGTGCCAGCAGCGCAGGCCAGGGACAGCAAGAGACCCAGTACTTC. It is translated as CASSAGQGQQETQYF.

This clonotype has ten or more counts. This rearrangement joins TRBV19 to TRBJ2-6; D not certain. Germline CDR1 reads LNHDA; CDR2 reads SQIVND (reference sequence). The V gene lost 3 bases and the J gene lost 0 bases, with 6 bases spanning the gap. This CDR3 comprises 15 residues. The CDR3 protein is CASSISHSGANVLTF. As DNA, the CDR3 is TGTGCCAGTAGTATTTCACACTCTGGGGCCAACGTCCTGACTTTC.

This clonotype has more than one count but fewer than ten. The chain recombines TRBV6-2 or TRBV6-3 with TRBJ2-2; tentative D call: TRBD2 (6 bases). Trimming took 7 bases from V and 1 from J, leaving 13 bases between them. Germline values: CDR1 MNHEY, CDR2 SVGEGT. The CDR3 extends over 15 amino acids. CDR3 DNA: TGTGCCAGCATCCAACTTAGCGGGAACACCGGGGAGCTGTTTTTT. It codes for CASIQLSGNTGELFF.

This clonotype was observed at least ten times. This chain connects TRBV2 to TRBJ1-6, with D perhaps TRBD1 (5 bases). Germline CDR1 reads SNHLY; CDR2 reads FYNNEI. V lost 8 bases, J lost 10 bases, and 21 bases lay in between. CDR3 size: 15 residues. This CDR3 is CASGAVKPYRSPLHF. CDR3 DNA sequence: TGTGCCAGCGGGGCGGTCAAGCCGTATCGCTCACCCCTCCACTTT.

This clonotype has a handful of counts. The chain joins TRBV9 to TRBJ1-5; D is ambiguous. Germline values: CDR1 SGDLS, CDR2 YYNGEE. V gave up 0 bases and J gave up 7 bases, with 8 bases separating them. The CDR3 runs to 13 residues. CDR3 loop: CASSVGQDQPQHF. Here the CDR3 DNA reads TGTGCCAGCAGCGTAGGGCAGGACCAGCCCCAGCATTTT.

The chain recombines TRBV7-2 with TRBJ1-1; 8 bases agree with TRBD1. V was clipped by 5 bases and J by 6 bases; unmatched bases: 11. The V gene's germline CDR1 is SGHTA and CDR2 FQGNSA. The CDR3 loop spans 15 amino acids. In nucleotides, the CDR3 is TGTGCCAGCAGCCTCTGGACAGGGACTTTCGCTGAAGCTTTCTTT. Translation gives CASSLWTGTFAEAFF.

This clonotype came up many times. This rearrangement joins TRBV11-1 to TRBJ2-5, with D perhaps matching TRBD2 (7 bases). Per the germline V gene, CDR1 is SGHAT and CDR2 is FQDESV (reference sequence). This CDR3 is 15 amino acids long. Deletions cut 5 bases from V and 4 bases from J, with 17 bases between. CDR3 loop: CASSLTTGRGETQYF. DNA of the CDR3: TGTGCCAGCAGCCTGACCACAGGGAGGGGAGAGACCCAGTACTTC. Combining the CDR3 with reference TRBV11-1 and TRBJ2-5 gives the whole variable domain EAEVAQSPRYKITEKSQAVAFWCDPISGHATLYWYRQILGQGPELLVQFQDESVVDDSQLPKDRFSAERLKGVDSTLKIQPAELGDSAMYLCASSLTTGRGETQYFGPGTRLLVL.

This clonotype was counted a single time. This chain links TRBV5-4 with TRBJ2-5, with D maybe TRBD1 (6 bases). The germline V gene encodes CDR1 SGHNT and CDR2 YYREEE (reference sequence). V was pared by 0 bases and J by 9 bases, with 18 bases between. The CDR3 has 15 amino acids. In DNA, the CDR3 is TGTGCCAGCAGCTTGGGGGGGCGAACAGGGATGGCCCAGTACTTC. It encodes CASSLGGRTGMAQYF.

The V and J genes are TRBV10-3 and TRBJ1-4, with D unresolved. The CDR3 is 14 residues long. With 7 bases removed from V and 8 bases from J, the gap between germline ends came to 17 bases. Per the germline V gene, CDR1 is ENHRY and CDR2 is SYGVKD. In DNA, the CDR3 is TGTGCCATCACCCCCTCACCTTCGGGAGAAAAACTGTTTTTT. This codes for CAITPSPSGEKLFF.

This clonotype was seen a few times. The CDR3 loop is CASSLAGTGELFF. In nucleotides, the CDR3 is TGTGCCAGCAGCTTAGCGGGGACCGGGGAGCTGTTTTTT. The chain links TRBV7-7 to TRBJ2-2; D unclear. The CDR3 is 13 residues long. V lost 0 bases to trimming and J lost 5 bases, with 4 bases between them. CDR1 and CDR2 (germline): SSHAT, FNYEAQ (reference sequence).

The rearrangement links TRBV20-1 to TRBJ2-3, with a possible D match to TRBD1 (6 bases). The V end lost 2 bases, the J end lost 0 bases, and 12 bases lay between the germline ends. The germline gives CDR1 DFQATT, CDR2 SNEGSKA (reference sequence). The CDR3 runs to 15 residues. CDR3 amino acids: CSARWQGSSTDTQYF. The CDR3 DNA reads as TGCAGTGCTAGATGGCAGGGGAGTAGCACAGATACGCAGTATTTT.

The rearrangement joins TRBV5-5 to TRBJ2-3; D possibly uses TRBD1 or TRBD2 (5 bases each). Looked up from germline, CDR1 is SGHKS and CDR2 is YYEKEE (reference sequence). The V end was cut by 2 bases, the J end by 2 bases, with 15 bases between. The CDR3 runs to 16 residues. The CDR3 sequence: CASSLPGTVNTDTQYF. In DNA, the CDR3 is TGTGCCAGCAGCTTACCGGGGACGGTAAACACAGATACGCAGTATTTT.

The genes are TRBV20-1 and TRBJ1-5; the match to TRBD1 covers 9 bases. CDR1 is DFQATT, CDR2 SNEGSKA, per germline (reference sequence). The V gene end was trimmed by 1 base and the J gene end by 6 bases; junction bases not matched to a gene: 13. The CDR3 totals 17 residues. In nucleotides, the CDR3 is TGCAGTGCTAGAGTCAGCCAGGGACAGGGTTGGGGTCAGCCCCAGCATTTT. Translating gives CSARVSQGQGWGQPQHF.

There are a few counts of this clonotype. The chain recombines TRBV29-1 with TRBJ2-1, with a possible D match to TRBD2 (5 bases). V lost 7 bases, J lost 7 bases, and 17 bases lay in between. CDR3 size: 13 residues. From germline, CDR1 is SQVTM and CDR2 ANQGSEA. The CDR3 here is CSAGGRYTNEQFF. CDR3 DNA sequence: TGCAGCGCGGGCGGGCGGTATACAAATGAGCAGTTCTTC.

This clonotype was detected ten times or more. The J gene is TRBJ2-7, the V gene TRBV6-1; possibly TRBD2 for D (6 bases). Deletions cut 11 bases from V and 2 bases from J, with 16 bases between. Germline assignment: CDR1 MNHNS and CDR2 SASEGT. The CDR3 runs 13 residues. The CDR3 spells CAGTLGEAYEQYF. The CDR3 DNA reads as TGTGCCGGGACGCTGGGGGAGGCCTACGAGCAGTACTTC.

This clonotype was observed many times. This chain uses TRBV6-2 or TRBV6-3 with TRBJ2-7, with D hard to call. This CDR3 has 12 residues. The germline V and J ends were trimmed by 2 bases and 6 bases, with 8 bases remaining between them. Germline CDR1 is MNHEY and CDR2 is SVGEGT. CDR3 amino acids: CASSYGRVEQYF. The CDR3 DNA reads as TGTGCCAGCAGTTACGGACGGGTCGAGCAGTACTTC.

This clonotype was observed many times. The chain links TRBV5-1 to TRBJ2-3, with 7 bases aligning to TRBD2. There are 14 residues in the CDR3. The V gene's germline CDR1 is SGHRS and CDR2 YFSETQ. Trimming removed 5 bases from V and 0 bases from J; junction bases left unmatched: 3. The CDR3 is CASRWRGSTDTQYF. For the CDR3, the DNA is TGCGCCAGCAGGTGGCGGGGGAGCACAGATACGCAGTATTTT.

This clonotype was seen many times. The chain recombines TRBV4-1 with TRBJ1-6; no reliable D call. V lost 4 bases, J lost 2 bases, and 6 bases lay in between. The CDR3 loop spans 14 amino acids. Germline values: CDR1 MGHRA, CDR2 YSYEKL. As DNA, the CDR3 is TGCGCCAGCAGCCGTGATACCTATAATTCACCCCTCCACTTT. Translated, it gives CASSRDTYNSPLHF.

This clonotype has more than one count but fewer than ten. The junction shows a germline mismatch at one end, possibly a read error. The rearrangement uses TRBV20-1 and TRBJ1-1; a weak D match, TRBD1 (5 bases). CDR1 is DFQATT and CDR2 is SNEGSKA in the germline V gene (reference sequence). This CDR3 spans 11 amino acids. This chain's CDR3 is CLGVKGTEAFF. The CDR3 region has the DNA TGTTTGGGGGTGAAAGGGACTGAAGCTTTCTTT.

The chain uses TRBV18 and TRBJ2-5; possibly TRBD1 for D (6 bases). This CDR3 contains 14 residues. Between the trimmed V and J ends, which lost 3 bases and 1 base, there was a span of 9 bases. Germline V lookup: CDR1 KGHSH, CDR2 LQKENI. The CDR3 loop reads CASSPRTAQETQYF. The CDR3 region has the DNA TGTGCCAGCTCACCCCGGACAGCCCAAGAGACCCAGTACTTC.

The chain uses TRBV6-1 and TRBJ2-3, with D maybe TRBD1 (5 bases). Between the trimmed V and J ends, which lost 8 bases and 3 bases, there was a span of 6 bases. The CDR3 loop spans 11 amino acids. Germline CDR1 reads MNHNS; CDR2 reads SASEGT. Here the CDR3 reads CASHRTDTQYF. For the CDR3, the DNA is TGTGCCAGCCACAGGACAGATACGCAGTATTTT.

This clonotype was counted between two and nine times. This rearrangement joins TRBV6-6 to TRBJ1-6; D is possibly TRBD1 (6 bases). The CDR3 length is 18 residues. The V end was cut by 4 bases, the J end by 1 base, with 17 bases between. Germline values: CDR1 MNHNY, CDR2 SVGAGI (reference sequence). As DNA, the CDR3 is TGTGCCAGCAGTTCGATCTCAGGGGTTAGTTCCTATAATTCACCCCTCCACTTT. This translates into CASSSISGVSSYNSPLHF.

CDR3 in amino acids: CATAEAGNTEAFF. The CDR3 nucleotides read TGTGCCACCGCAGAGGCGGGGAACACTGAAGCTTTCTTT. This chain joins TRBV24-1 and TRBJ1-1; no clear D gene. Trimming left V 9 bases short and J 1 base short, with 11 bases between. The CDR3 runs 13 residues. CDR1 KGHDR and CDR2 SFDVKD come from the germline V gene.

The J gene is TRBJ2-7, the V gene TRBV29-1; 8 bases are a match to TRBD2. Germline CDR1 is SQVTM and CDR2 is ANQGSEA. This CDR3 is 14 amino acids long. The J segment lost 5 bases and the V segment lost 1 base, leaving 7 bases of the junction unmatched. CDR3 sequence (DNA): TGCAGCGTTGAAGTCAGCGGGAGTGGGCACGAGCAGTACTTC. Residues: CSVEVSGSGHEQYF.

The chain's CDR3 is CASSFGGAGKTQYF. In DNA, the CDR3 is TGTGCCAGCAGCTTCGGGGGGGCCGGGAAGACCCAGTACTTC. This sequence joins TRBV7-2 and TRBJ2-5, with 8 bases fitting TRBD2. Germline assignment: CDR1 SGHTA and CDR2 FQGNSA. The CDR3 is made up of 14 amino acids. Trimming removed 3 bases from V and 6 bases from J; junction bases left unmatched: 6.

This clonotype showed up just a few times. The genes are TRBV28 and TRBJ2-5, with a tentative D call TRBD2 (7 bases). V was shortened by 7 bases and J by 5 bases, with 17 bases between the two germline ends. The length of the CDR3 is 14 residues. In germline, CDR1 is MDHEN, CDR2 SYDVKM. The CDR3 spells CASTSPGGRETQYF. CDR3 in DNA: TGTGCCAGCACTTCCCCGGGGGGCCGTGAGACCCAGTACTTC.

This clonotype was counted many times. The chain joins TRBV19 to TRBJ2-6; D gene ambiguous. The V gene lost 2 bases and the J gene lost 2 bases, with 7 bases spanning the gap. In germline, CDR1 is LNHDA, CDR2 SQIVND (reference sequence). This CDR3 has 15 residues. In DNA, the CDR3 is TGTGCCAGTAGTATAAGCGTGGCTGGGGCCAACGTCCTGACTTTC. Its translation: CASSISVAGANVLTF.

The chain couples TRBV6-5 to TRBJ1-6; D might be TRBD1 (5 bases). The CDR3 is 14 amino acids. CDR1 MNHEY and CDR2 SVGAGI come from the germline V gene. The V end lost 5 bases, the J end lost 7 bases, and 12 bases lay between the germline ends. The CDR3 bases are TGTGCCAGCAGTCCAAGGGGACGGAATTCACCCCTCCACTTT. As protein: CASSPRGRNSPLHF.

J is TRBJ2-1 and V is TRBV29-1; D gene ambiguous. The CDR3 consists of 11 residues. In germline, CDR1 is SQVTM, CDR2 ANQGSEA. The germline V and J ends were trimmed by 4 bases and 8 bases, with 9 bases remaining between them. The CDR3 loop is CSVALGHEQFF. The CDR3 nucleotides read TGCAGCGTTGCCCTCGGGCATGAGCAGTTCTTC.

This clonotype was counted ten times or more. This rearrangement joins TRBV5-1 to TRBJ1-4; D not resolved. The CDR3 sequence is 14 residues long. V was cut by 0 bases and J by 5 bases, with 8 bases left in between. Germline CDR1 reads SGHRS; CDR2 reads YFSETQ. The DNA for the CDR3 is TGCGCCAGCAGCTTGGACACCTCCAATGAAAAACTGTTTTTT. Encoded protein: CASSLDTSNEKLFF.